This entry describes one TCR beta chain. This sample is part of a study of blood T cell repertoires in COVID-19. Study-level background: Samples came from the United States, Italy and Spain, spanning acute and convalescent COVID-19. From T cells, B-cell-depleted T cells, or PBMCs came the material, which was cDNA or gDNA.

Study processing details: Amplification of reference gene primers provided the estimated nucleated cell counts. TCRdb keeps only in-frame clones here, not all; method: immunoSEQ multiplex PCR. Clonal size and the V and J genes are those of that table, whereas D and trimming came from the DNA. The sample shows under 350,000 clones, more than 75% of them seen only once. The germline V gene encodes CDR1 SGDLS and CDR2 YYNGEE. The CDR3 length is 18 residues. The germline V and J ends were trimmed by 4 bases and 8 bases, with 25 bases remaining between them. The sequence was obtained from a man aged 70-80 years with acute or convalescent COVID-19. Material: peripheral blood. The chain recombines TRBV9 with TRBJ1-6, with a possible D match to TRBD1 (5 bases). Written as DNA, the CDR3 is TGTGCCAGCAGCCCAATAGCGGCCCAAAATACAGGTGATTCACCCCTCCACTTT. This translates into CASSPIAAQNTGDSPLHF.